This entry describes one T cell receptor (beta chain). Its antigen remains unidentified. The sample comes from a study of CD8 T cells in ankylosing spondylitis. Whole-study results and caveats: A motif of roughly 8 highly homologous TCR beta variants was seen as apparently characteristic of ankylosing spondylitis blood. A number of the motif variants had already been described in reactive arthritis synovial fluid and blood. Disease-associated clonotypes exhibited CD8+ identity and were relatively infrequent in peripheral blood.

MiXCR, applied by TCRdb to the 5' RACE reads, yields one record per CDR3 protein. The data show some 840,000 distinct CDR3 sequences, 12% seen once. CDR3 length equals 12 residues. CDR1 and CDR2 (germline): DFQATT, SNEGSKA (reference sequence). V gave up 2 bases and J gave up 3 bases, with 6 bases separating them. Input material: blood, either unsorted or a sorted T cell fraction (not recorded which). This sequence was found in a male donor with ankylosing spondylitis. The rearrangement links TRBV20-1 to TRBJ2-3, with D hard to call. The CDR3 nucleotides read TGCAGTGCTAGAATCGGGACAGATACGCAGTATTTT. This sequence encodes CSARIGTDTQYF.